The 25 T cell receptor beta chains below were found in one sample sequenced in a study of T cell responses to AZD1222 COVID-19 vaccine. Repertoires were generated with immunoSEQ multiplex PCR, while TCRdb's copy carries only in-frame clones and drops some. The data show roughly 150,000 clones, 94% seen once. Sequencing was performed on peripheral blood, taken 28 days after the second AZD1222 dose. The receptors derive from an adult who received the AZD1222 COVID-19 vaccine.

The genes are TRBV30 and TRBJ2-3; D not certain. The CDR3 covers 14 residues. Germline V CDR1 and CDR2: GTSNPN, SVGIG (reference sequence). V was shortened by 3 bases and J by 1 base, with 11 bases between the two germline ends. The CDR3 region has the DNA TGTGCCTGGAGCCGTAGGGTCGGCACAGATACGCAGTATTTT. As protein: CAWSRRVGTDTQYF.

The chain joins TRBV4-2 to TRBJ2-1; the D gene is possibly TRBD2 (6 bases). CDR3 length equals 16 residues. Germline V lookup: CDR1 LGHNA, CDR2 YNFKEQ. V was pared by 0 bases and J by 6 bases, with 15 bases between. The CDR3 sequence is CASSQEWGEPANEQFF. CDR3 in DNA: TGTGCCAGCAGCCAAGAATGGGGGGAGCCCGCCAATGAGCAGTTCTTC.

Only one count was recorded for this clone. In the same sample, other DNA sequences code for this CDR3. V usage is TRBV6-5 and J usage is TRBJ2-6; no definite D call. Per germline, CDR1 MNHEY and CDR2 SVGAGI. The V end lost 4 bases, the J end lost 2 bases, and 0 bases lay between the germline ends. The CDR3 has 12 residues. In DNA form, the CDR3 reads TGTGCCAGCAGTTCTGGGGCCAACGTCCTGACTTTC. It yields the protein CASSSGANVLTF.

V and J are TRBV7-9 and TRBJ2-2; 8 nucleotides line up with TRBD1. Germline V gene lookup returns CDR1 SEHNR and CDR2 FQNEAQ (reference sequence). J was trimmed by 4 bases and V by 1 base; bases with no gene match: 2. The CDR3 is 15 amino acids. The CDR3, as DNA: TGTGCCAGCAGCTTAGATACAGGGGGCACCGGGGAGCTGTTTTTT. This translates into CASSLDTGGTGELFF.

J is TRBJ1-2 and V is TRBV30; D not resolved. The CDR3 is made up of 12 amino acids. V dropped 7 bases and J dropped 3 bases, with 12 bases sitting between them. The germline V gene encodes CDR1 GTSNPN and CDR2 SVGIG (reference sequence). CDR3 sequence: CASLGVYYGYTF. DNA of the CDR3: TGTGCCTCACTCGGGGTTTACTATGGCTACACCTTC.

The chain joins TRBV29-1 to TRBJ1-2, with D perhaps matching TRBD1 (5 bases). Trimming shortened V by 0 bases and J by 6 bases, and 11 bases separated the two germline ends. The CDR3 extends over 13 amino acids. The germline CDR1 and CDR2 sequences are SQVTM and ANQGSEA. For the CDR3, the DNA is TGCAGCGTTGAAGACCTAGGGGCGGATGGCTACACCTTC. Its translation: CSVEDLGADGYTF.

The chain employs TRBV5-4 and TRBJ2-2; maybe TRBD2 (5 bases). Germline V gene lookup returns CDR1 SGHNT and CDR2 YYREEE (reference sequence). The CDR3 has 17 amino acids. Trimming removed 0 bases at V and 3 bases at J, with 15 bases between. CDR3 in amino acids: CASSLARSGRHTGELFF. The CDR3 nucleotides are TGTGCCAGCAGCTTGGCAAGATCGGGAAGGCACACCGGGGAGCTGTTTTTT.

The V gene is TRBV18, the J gene TRBJ1-4; no reliable D call. CDR3 size: 14 residues. With 1 base removed from V and 0 bases from J, the gap between germline ends came to 3 bases. CDR1 is KGHSH, CDR2 LQKENI, per germline. CDR3 bases: TGTGCCAGCTCACCACAGGCAACTAATGAAAAACTGTTTTTT. Translating gives CASSPQATNEKLFF.

This chain uses TRBV28 with TRBJ2-2; D not resolved. Trimming took off 7 bases at V and 0 bases at J, with 12 bases between the two ends. The CDR3 contains 15 residues. Germline V gene lookup returns CDR1 MDHEN and CDR2 SYDVKM. CDR3 DNA: TGTGCCAGCACCTCTGGGCAAACGAACACCGGGGAGCTGTTTTTT. Amino acids: CASTSGQTNTGELFF. The full variable domain, completed using reference TRBV28 and TRBJ2-2, is DVKVTQSSRYLVKRTGEKVFLECVQDMDHENMFWYRQDPGLGLRLIYFSYDVKMKEKGDIPEGYSVSREKKERFSLILESASTNQTSMYLCASTSGQTNTGELFFGEGSRLTVL.

A single count supports this clone. V usage is TRBV11-2 and J usage is TRBJ2-7, with no clear D. This CDR3 is built from 16 residues. Deletions cut 1 base from V and 5 bases from J, with 18 bases between. Germline V gives CDR1 SGHAT, CDR2 FQNNGV. This CDR3 reads CASSLGLNPRIHEQYF. The CDR3 DNA reads TGTGCCAGCAGCTTAGGTTTAAACCCAAGGATCCACGAGCAGTACTTC.

The genes are TRBV7-2 and TRBJ2-3, with 10 nucleotides matching TRBD1. CDR1 and CDR2 from the germline V gene are SGHTA and FQGNSA. The trim removed 5 bases at V and 3 bases at J, leaving 5 bases unmatched. The CDR3 spans 15 residues. This CDR3 is CASSKMGQGTDTQYF. CDR3 sequence (DNA): TGTGCCAGCAGCAAGATGGGACAGGGGACAGATACGCAGTATTTT.

The CDR3 DNA reads as TGCAGTGCTAGTAACCCGTCGGACTATGGCTACACCTTC. It specifies CSASNPSDYGYTF. The rearrangement uses TRBV20-1 and TRBJ1-2, with D hard to call. The CDR3 contains 13 residues. V was cut by 3 bases and J by 3 bases, with 11 bases left in between. Germline V gives CDR1 DFQATT, CDR2 SNEGSKA (reference sequence).

This chain uses TRBV14 with TRBJ1-2; D uncertain. The CDR3 totals 13 residues. Germline CDR1 and CDR2: SGHDN and FVKESK. V was trimmed by 5 bases and J by 3 bases, leaving 10 bases between them. This CDR3 reads CASSSWTDYGYTF. CDR3 in DNA: TGTGCCAGCAGCTCTTGGACCGACTATGGCTACACCTTC.

The J gene is TRBJ2-1, the V gene TRBV7-6; TRBD1 aligns across 12 bases. This CDR3 region has 18 residues. Losses at the gene ends were 6 bases for V and 0 bases for J; bases not matched to a gene: 9. Germline V lookup: CDR1 SGHVS, CDR2 FNYEAQ. The CDR3 here is CASSYLGTGGTSYNEQFF. Written as DNA, the CDR3 is TGTGCCAGCAGTTATCTCGGGACAGGGGGCACCTCCTACAATGAGCAGTTCTTC.

The V and J genes are TRBV29-1 and TRBJ1-2; no clear D. The CDR3 consists of 14 residues. V lost 4 bases, J lost 7 bases, and 19 bases lay in between. Per germline, CDR1 SQVTM and CDR2 ANQGSEA. In nucleotides, the CDR3 is TGCAGCGTTGGGGCTCGAGGGAGGGAGAGTGGCTACACCTTC. This encodes CSVGARGRESGYTF.

The genes are TRBV5-6 and TRBJ2-2; the D call may be TRBD1 or TRBD2 (5 bases each). Trimming took off 1 base at V and 6 bases at J, with 10 bases between the two ends. The germline V gene has CDR1 SGHDT and CDR2 YYEEEE. The CDR3 length is 14 residues. The CDR3 DNA reads TGTGCCAGCAGCTTGAGCAGGGACGCCGGGGAGCTGTTTTTT. It is translated as CASSLSRDAGELFF.

This chain links TRBV28 with TRBJ1-1; 9 bases are a match to TRBD1. The CDR3 length is 15 residues. After removal of 4 bases from V and 5 bases from J, the junction contained 8 bases not matched to a gene. CDR1 MDHEN and CDR2 SYDVKM come from the germline V gene. DNA of the CDR3: TGTGCCAGCAGTTCGACTGCGACAGGGGGTACTGAAGCTTTCTTT. Translation: CASSSTATGGTEAFF.

The rearrangement uses TRBV4-3 and TRBJ1-6, with 10 nucleotides matching TRBD1. Losses at the gene ends were 0 bases for V and 4 bases for J; bases not matched to a gene: 3. CDR3 size: 17 residues. Germline V CDR1 and CDR2: LGHNA, YSLEER. The CDR3 bases are TGCGCCAGCAGCCAAGAAGGGACAGGGGTTTATAATTCACCCCTCCACTTT. It translates to CASSQEGTGVYNSPLHF.

This clone was seen once. The V call is TRBV5-5, the J call TRBJ1-5; 7 bases are a match to TRBD1. Germline values: CDR1 SGHKS, CDR2 YYEKEE (reference sequence). This CDR3 is built from 16 residues. Trimming removed 0 bases from V and 7 bases from J; junction bases left unmatched: 10. CDR3 amino acids: CASSLEYQGGSQPQHF. In DNA, the CDR3 is TGTGCCAGCAGCTTGGAATACCAGGGGGGGAGCCAGCCCCAGCATTTT.

The chain is built from TRBV29-1 and TRBJ2-3; D might be TRBD1 (5 bases). V was clipped by 6 bases and J by 0 bases, with 10 bases between them. CDR3 size: 13 residues. CDR1 and CDR2 from the germline V gene are SQVTM and ANQGSEA. The CDR3 DNA reads TGCAGCGTAGACAGAACTAGCACAGATACGCAGTATTTT. Its protein product is CSVDRTSTDTQYF.

The chain is built from TRBV7-9 and TRBJ1-1; D remains ambiguous. V shed 1 base and J shed 2 bases, with 8 bases lying between them. Germline V gene lookup returns CDR1 SEHNR and CDR2 FQNEAQ (reference sequence). This CDR3 comprises 14 residues. CDR3 amino acids: CASSLGGGNTEAFF. CDR3 bases: TGTGCCAGCAGCTTAGGTGGCGGAAACACTGAAGCTTTCTTT.

The chain employs TRBV7-2 and TRBJ2-7; TRBD2 aligns across 8 bases. Germline values: CDR1 SGHTA, CDR2 FQGNSA. V gave up 1 base and J gave up 0 bases; unmatched junction bases: 2. The CDR3 sequence is 15 residues long. The CDR3 DNA follows: TGTGCCAGCAGCTTAGGGAGCGGGAGCTCCTACGAGCAGTACTTC. Translated, it gives CASSLGSGSSYEQYF. The full variable domain, in which reference TRBV7-2 and TRBJ2-7 provide the parts outside the CDR3, is GAGVSQSPSNKVTEKGKDVELRCDPISGHTALYWYRQSLGQGLEFLIYFQGNSAPDKSGLPSDRFSAERTGGSVSTLTIQRTQQEDSAVYLCASSLGSGSSYEQYFGPGTRLTVT.

This clone was found once. The chain carries TRBV19 and TRBJ1-5; D may be TRBD1 (5 bases). Looked up from germline, CDR1 is LNHDA and CDR2 is SQIVND (reference sequence). This CDR3 region has 15 residues. V lost 3 bases and J 4 bases, leaving 13 bases between the germline ends. CDR3 coding DNA: TGTGCCAGTAGTATCATTAGGACAACGAATCAGCCCCAGCATTTT. It encodes CASSIIRTTNQPQHF.

The genes are TRBV3-1 (or the pseudogene TRBV3-2) and TRBJ2-3; a possible D gene is TRBD2 (6 bases). The CDR3 runs to 15 residues. Germline V gene sequence: CDR1 LGHDT, CDR2 YNNKEL (reference sequence). The V end lost 3 bases, the J end lost 1 base, and 11 bases lay between the germline ends. The CDR3 coding sequence is TGTGCCAGCAGCCAGGTTTCTAGCGGCACAGATACGCAGTATTTT. It is translated as CASSQVSSGTDTQYF.

This chain links TRBV5-1 with TRBJ2-1, with D possibly matching TRBD2 (6 bases). CDR3 size: 20 residues. Looked up from germline, CDR1 is SGHRS and CDR2 is YFSETQ. V was trimmed by 1 base and J by 6 bases, leaving 29 bases between them. In DNA form, the CDR3 reads TGCGCCAGCAGCTTGACCGAGCAGCTTGGAAGGATGGCGGGACTCAATGAGCAGTTCTTC. Translated: CASSLTEQLGRMAGLNEQFF.